The 21 T cell receptor beta chains below were found in one sample sequenced in a study of tumor and adjacent non-tumor tissue in lung cancer. Three rounds of nested PCR, following a modified ARM-PCR protocol, produced the TCRbeta library. MiXCR, run by TCRdb on the multiplex PCR reads, gives a single entry per CDR3 protein. The table lists fewer than 120,000 distinct CDR3 sequences, roughly 84% of them singletons. This sample's RNA came from whole unsorted tissue. The source material was lung tumor tissue. The origin of the receptors is a man in his sixties or seventies with non-small cell lung cancer.

This clonotype was observed many times. This chain connects TRBV20-1 to TRBJ2-3; D is possibly TRBD2 (6 bases). Per the germline V gene, CDR1 is DFQATT and CDR2 is SNEGSKA (reference sequence). This CDR3 region has 13 residues. V lost 5 bases and J 2 bases, leaving 11 bases between the germline ends. This chain's CDR3 is CSASSEITDTQYF. For the CDR3, the DNA is TGCAGTGCTTCTAGCGAAATCACAGATACGCAGTATTTT.

Comments on this clonotype: This may be a read error: a much more frequent sequence differs by one nucleotide. The V and J genes are TRBV28 and TRBJ1-5, with 7 bases that match TRBD1. This CDR3 region has 15 residues. V shed 5 bases and J 6 bases; nucleotides not matched to a gene: 10. CDR1 and CDR2 from the germline V gene are MDHEN and SYDVKM. CDR3 residues: CASSPRQGLAQPQHF. The DNA of the CDR3 is TGTGCCAGCAGTCCCCGACAGGGTTTGGCTCAGCCCCAGCATTTT. Combining the CDR3 with reference TRBV28 and TRBJ1-5 gives the whole variable domain DVKVTQSSRYLVKRTGEKVFLECVQDMDHENMFWYRQDPGLGLRLIYFSYDVKMKEKGDIPEGYSVSREKKERFSLILESASTNQTSMYLCASSPRQGLAQPQHFGDGTRLSIL.

Points on this clonotype: The junction and the germline gene differ at one end; a read error may be behind it. This chain uses TRBV30 with TRBJ1-5; TRBD1 is a possible D gene (5 bases). Looked up from germline, CDR1 is GTSNPN and CDR2 is SVGIG (reference sequence). The CDR3 contains 18 residues. The CDR3 spells CARSTTGVDIYSNQPQHF. CDR3 nucleotides: TGTGCCCGGAGTACTACAGGAGTCGATATCTATAGCAATCAGCCCCAGCATTTT.

There are a few counts of this clonotype. An end of the junction differs from the germline gene, which may be a read error. The genes are TRBV11-3 and TRBJ2-1; 12 bases line up with TRBD2. Germline V gene sequence: CDR1 SGHNT, CDR2 YENEEA. This CDR3 has 17 amino acids. CDR3 protein: CASSLGLAGGPYSEQFF. The DNA for the CDR3 is TGTGCCAGCAGCCTAGGTCTAGCGGGAGGGCCCTACAGTGAGCAGTTCTTC.

Points on this clonotype: One junction end does not reproduce the germline sequence, and a read error may be involved. This chain uses TRBV11-3 with TRBJ2-1; TRBD2 matches at 14 bases. The CDR3 extends over 17 amino acids. The V gene's germline CDR1 is SGHNT and CDR2 YENEEA. This chain's CDR3 is CASSLLGTSGGYDEHFF. CDR3 coding DNA: TGCGCCAGCAGCCTCCTAGGGACTAGCGGGGGCTACGATGAGCATTTCTTC.

Concerning this clonotype: One base away lies a much larger clone, so this may be a sequencing read error. V usage is TRBV6-5 and J usage is TRBJ2-7; D is unresolved. Deletions cut 6 bases from V and 12 bases from J, with 24 bases between. The V gene's germline CDR1 is MNHEY and CDR2 SVGAGI. The CDR3 contains 14 residues. The CDR3 bases are TGTGCCAGCAGACCCGGACCGAGTACCTACGACCGGTACTTC. Translating it yields CASRPGPSTYDRYF.

The rearrangement links TRBV10-2 to TRBJ2-1, with D perhaps being TRBD1 or TRBD2 (5 bases each). V lost 10 bases to trimming and J lost 8 bases, with 24 bases between them. The CDR3 contains 15 residues. Germline-derived CDR1 and CDR2 are WSHSY and SAAADI. CDR3 amino acids: CANMSPGPSFHEQFF. The CDR3 coding sequence is TGCGCCAACATGTCCCCGGGACCCTCTTTTCATGAGCAGTTCTTC.

With respect to this clonotype: Compared with germline, one end of the junction differs, possibly owing to a read error. CDR3 region: CAGNYRPGGGFNQPQLF. The CDR3 DNA reads TGTGCCGGCAATTACCGCCCAGGGGGGGGTTTCAATCAGCCCCAGCTTTTT. The chain employs TRBV6-2 or TRBV6-3 and TRBJ1-5; 7 bases are shared with TRBD1. Looked up from germline, CDR1 is MNHEY and CDR2 is SVGEGT. This CDR3 contains 17 residues.

A word on this clonotype: This is likely a read error, given that the CDR3 carries no conserved phenylalanine or tryptophan at its end. The rearrangement links TRBV11-2 to TRBJ2-1; no reliable D call. The length of the CDR3 is 14 residues. Germline V gives CDR1 SGHAT, CDR2 FQNNGV. In nucleotides, the CDR3 is TGTGCCAGCAGCTTAGCGAGACACTACAATGGGCAGTTCCTC. Translating it yields CASSLARHYNGQFL.

As to this clonotype: Relative to the germline gene, one junction end is altered; a read error may explain this. V usage is TRBV6-6 and J usage is TRBJ1-5; D is uncertain. Germline V gene lookup returns CDR1 MNHNY and CDR2 SVGAGI (reference sequence). The CDR3 totals 10 residues. CDR3 bases: TGTGCCAGCAGTCATCAGCCCCAGCATTTC. Translation: CASSHQPQHF.

This clonotype has a count of ten or more. The V call is TRBV7-9, the J call TRBJ1-4; D is perhaps TRBD1 (5 bases). Per the germline V gene, CDR1 is SEHNR and CDR2 is FQNEAQ (reference sequence). CDR3 size: 17 residues. Trimming cost V 5 bases and J 0 bases, with 16 bases left between them. This CDR3 reads CASSPFVGAATNEKLFF. In nucleotides, the CDR3 is TGTGCCAGCAGCCCCTTTGTAGGGGCTGCAACTAATGAAAAACTGTTTTTT.

For this clonotype: A read error may be the cause here, since a much bigger clone is one base away. The V gene is TRBV20-1, the J gene TRBJ1-5; TRBD1 aligns across 9 bases. Losses at the gene ends were 7 bases for V and 8 bases for J; bases not matched to a gene: 15. The length of the CDR3 is 15 residues. Germline V gene sequence: CDR1 DFQATT, CDR2 SNEGSKA (reference sequence). The CDR3 reads CSVGGQGLSQKPQHF. The DNA for the CDR3 is TGCAGTGTTGGAGGACAGGGGCTCTCGCAGAAGCCCCAGCATTTT.

As concerns this clonotype: A read error may be the cause here, since a much bigger clone is one base away. The chain has TRBV11-2 and TRBJ2-3; no reliable D call. The CDR3 is 13 residues long. Germline CDR1 SGHAT, CDR2 FQNNGV. This CDR3 reads CASSFVVGDTQYF. The CDR3, as DNA: TGTGCCAGTAGCTTCGTAGTGGGGGATACGCAGTATTTT. Drawing the rest from reference TRBV11-2 and TRBJ2-3, the complete variable domain is EAGVAQSPRYKIIEKRQSVAFWCNPISGHATLYWYQQILGQGPKLLIQFQNNGVVDDSQLPKDRFSAERLKGVDSTLKIQPAKLEDSAVYLCASSFVVGDTQYFGPGTRLTVL.

A remark on this clonotype: Mismatch with germline at one junction end may stem from a read error. This rearrangement joins TRBV29-1 to TRBJ1-1; D might be TRBD1 (5 bases). This CDR3 has 14 residues. Per the germline V gene, CDR1 is SQVTM and CDR2 is ANQGSEA. The DNA of the CDR3 is TGCAGCGGCATAATCGACAAGGGGAACACTGTAGCTTTCTTT. It is translated as CSGIIDKGNTVAFF.

This clonotype has more than one count but fewer than ten. The genes are TRBV12-3 or TRBV12-4 and TRBJ2-3, with 14 bases matching TRBD2. There are 15 residues in the CDR3. Germline trimming cut 6 bases from V and 10 bases from J; bases unmatched to any gene: 9. The CDR3 region is CASRALGLAGEAQYF. In DNA form, the CDR3 reads TGTGCCAGCAGAGCCCTGGGACTAGCGGGGGAGGCGCAGTATTTT.

Of note for this clonotype: This CDR3 is missing its conserved last phenylalanine or tryptophan, likely due to a read error. V and J are TRBV29-1 and TRBJ2-5; 10 bases line up with TRBD2. In germline, CDR1 is SQVTM, CDR2 ANQGSEA. This CDR3 contains 18 residues. The CDR3 spells CTVEFYWISGGKQETQYL. In nucleotides, the CDR3 is TGCACCGTTGAATTCTATTGGATTAGCGGGGGGAAACAAGAGACCCAGTACTTA.

Of note for this clonotype: A much larger clonotype is one base distant, so this may be a read error. The chain joins TRBV20-1 to TRBJ2-7, with D hard to call. CDR3 length equals 11 residues. V was shortened by 3 bases and J by 3 bases, with 6 bases between the two germline ends. From germline, CDR1 is DFQATT and CDR2 SNEGSKA (reference sequence). For the CDR3, the DNA is TGCAGTGCTAGCGAGTTCTACGAGCAGTACTTC. Amino acids: CSASEFYEQYF.

As concerns this clonotype: Germline is not matched at one junction end, which may reflect a read error. The chain joins TRBV12-3 or TRBV12-4 to TRBJ1-4, with TRBD1 as a possible D gene (5 bases). This CDR3 is 15 amino acids long. The CDR3 bases are TGTGCCAGCAGCGAATCAGGGTTGACTAATGAAAAACTGTTATTT. It translates to CASSESGLTNEKLLF.

About this clonotype itself: Germline and junction disagree at one end, which may indicate a read error. This sequence joins TRBV4-1 and TRBJ1-6; TRBD1 matches 9 bases. CDR3 length: 19 residues. The germline V gene has CDR1 MGHRA and CDR2 YSYEKL. The CDR3 reads CASSQEGQGQASYISPVHF. Here the CDR3 DNA reads TGCGCCAGCAGCCAAGAGGGACAGGGTCAGGCATCCTATATTTCACCCGTCCACTTT.

About this clonotype: Sequence at one end of the junction differs from germline and may be a read error. The rearrangement uses TRBV7-2 and TRBJ2-7; D possibly corresponds to TRBD2 (5 bases). Germline CDR1 is SGHTA and CDR2 is FQGNSA. The CDR3 is 13 amino acids. In nucleotides, the CDR3 is TGTGCCAGCAGCATTGGTGGGCCTGGGGAGAAGAGCTTC. Translating it yields CASSIGGPGEKSF.

The chain recombines TRBV4-1 with TRBJ2-5; D unclear. Deletions cut 6 bases from V and 1 base from J, with 12 bases between. This CDR3 has 14 amino acids. Per germline, CDR1 MGHRA and CDR2 YSYEKL. The CDR3 loop reads CASSPWMTQETQYF. The DNA for the CDR3 is TGCGCCAGCAGTCCCTGGATGACCCAAGAGACCCAGTACTTC.